Described below is a single T cell receptor (beta chain) sequence and its context. Its target is unknown. The PCR was carried out with 60 Vbeta primers and 13 Jbeta primers. Sequencing was performed with immunoSEQ multiplex PCR; in TCRdb, only in-frame clones are kept and a portion is missing. This table has about 130,000 clones, 80% appearing once. CDR1 and CDR2 from the germline V gene are SGHRS and YFSETQ. The CDR3 has 15 amino acids. The ends were cut back, 3 bases at V and 0 bases at J, with 10 bases in the middle. This entry is derived from a study of cytomegalovirus exposure and HLA in healthy donors. Study findings and constraints: It was shown in a later analysis that HLA-associated TCR beta chains were more clonally expanded than other, equally common chains.

The V call is TRBV5-1, the J call TRBJ2-1; possibly TRBD2 for D (5 bases). The sequence came from a man aged 25-45 years in good health and CMV-seronegative. The material sequenced was PBMCs. Here the CDR3 DNA reads TGCGCCAGCAGCTCGGATGGGAGCTCCTACAATGAGCAGTTCTTC. Its translation: CASSSDGSSYNEQFF.